These 29 T cell receptor beta chains came from one sample sequenced in a study of control samples from healthy donors and cancer patients. Only in-frame clones appear in the TCRdb table, and some are missing; sequencing was by immunoSEQ multiplex PCR. In the table there are 250,000 to 300,000 clones, over 75% of which are singletons. Sequences were obtained from PBMCs. The receptors derive from a woman aged 55-70 years with lung cancer.

The chain employs TRBV6-5 and TRBJ2-3, with a possible D match to TRBD2 (6 bases). This CDR3 has 14 amino acids. Looked up from germline, CDR1 is MNHEY and CDR2 is SVGAGI. Trimming shortened V by 7 bases and J by 4 bases, and 15 bases separated the two germline ends. In DNA form, the CDR3 reads TGTGCCAGCATAGGAGGGGCGTGGGCAGATACGCAGTATTTT. Its protein is CASIGGAWADTQYF.

The chain links TRBV7-3 to TRBJ2-7; either TRBD1 or TRBD2 may supply D (5 bases each). The CDR3 consists of 15 residues. Germline CDR1 and CDR2: SGHTA and FQGTGA. Trimming removed 5 bases at V and 0 bases at J, with 14 bases between. The CDR3 bases are TGTGCCAGCAGCCCAGGGAGTTCCGGCTCCTACGAGCAGTACTTC. Its protein is CASSPGSSGSYEQYF.

This clone was picked up a small number of times. The V gene is TRBV4-1, the J gene TRBJ1-2, with D maybe TRBD1 (6 bases). Germline V lookup: CDR1 MGHRA, CDR2 YSYEKL. Trimming shortened V by 0 bases and J by 4 bases, and 15 bases separated the two germline ends. This CDR3 spans 16 amino acids. Here the CDR3 reads CASSQDLLTGFYGYTF. DNA for the CDR3: TGCGCCAGCAGCCAAGATCTTTTGACAGGATTCTATGGCTACACCTTC.

This clone was seen more than once but under ten times. This chain uses TRBV30 with TRBJ2-7; 9 positions agree with TRBD2. J lost 2 bases, V lost 5 bases, and 7 bases had no gene match. Germline V gene sequence: CDR1 GTSNPN, CDR2 SVGIG (reference sequence). This CDR3 is 14 amino acids long. The CDR3 here is CAWVSGSGTYEQYF. CDR3 DNA sequence: TGTGCCTGGGTTAGCGGGAGTGGCACCTACGAGCAGTACTTC.

The chain employs TRBV6-6 and TRBJ1-5; D is perhaps TRBD1 (6 bases). With 3 bases removed from V and 2 bases from J, the gap between germline ends came to 11 bases. Germline V gene data show CDR1 as MNHNY and CDR2 as SVGAGI (reference sequence). The CDR3 sequence is 15 residues long. The CDR3, as DNA: TGTGCCAGCAGTTATAAGGGGGAGGGCAATCAGCCCCAGCATTTT. Encoded protein: CASSYKGEGNQPQHF.

V and J are TRBV28 and TRBJ1-1; 10 nucleotides line up with TRBD1. V lost 5 bases, J lost 1 base, and 16 bases stayed unmatched. Per the germline V gene, CDR1 is MDHEN and CDR2 is SYDVKM. The CDR3 length is 19 residues. DNA for the CDR3: TGTGCCAGCAGTGTCAGCTCGTCCCGGGACAGGGGACGGAACACTGAAGCTTTCTTT. This gives the protein CASSVSSSRDRGRNTEAFF.

This chain joins TRBV28 and TRBJ1-3; D is unresolved. CDR3 length equals 14 residues. V shed 7 bases and J shed 4 bases, with 14 bases lying between them. The germline gives CDR1 MDHEN, CDR2 SYDVKM. The CDR3 DNA sequence: TGTGCCAGCAAGGCGAGGTGGGCGGGAAACACCATATATTTT. Protein product: CASKARWAGNTIYF.

This chain links TRBV2 with TRBJ1-2, with no clear D. V was cut by 7 bases and J by 4 bases, with 10 bases left in between. CDR3 length equals 12 residues. Germline CDR1 SNHLY, CDR2 FYNNEI. DNA of the CDR3: TGTGCCAGCACCTCGGACTCCTATGGCTACACCTTC. Encoded protein: CASTSDSYGYTF.

This clone was seen just once. The genes are TRBV11-2 and TRBJ2-3, with TRBD2 matching 10 bases. The germline V gene encodes CDR1 SGHAT and CDR2 FQNNGV. After removal of 1 base from V and 6 bases from J, the junction contained 4 bases not matched to a gene. This CDR3 comprises 15 residues. CDR3 in amino acids: CASSLVAGGGDTQYF. CDR3 in DNA: TGTGCCAGCAGCTTAGTAGCGGGAGGAGGGGATACGCAGTATTTT.

The rearrangement links TRBV7-6 to TRBJ2-1; no clear D. From germline, CDR1 is SGHVS and CDR2 FNYEAQ. This CDR3 comprises 14 residues. Deletions cut 5 bases from V and 7 bases from J, with 15 bases between. CDR3 amino acids: CASSNRAYENEQFF. DNA for the CDR3: TGTGCCAGCAGCAACCGGGCCTATGAGAATGAGCAGTTCTTC.

This clone has a handful of counts. The chain couples TRBV28 to TRBJ2-2; 12 bases line up with TRBD2. Germline CDR1 reads MDHEN; CDR2 reads SYDVKM. The CDR3 consists of 18 residues. V shed 6 bases, J shed 6 bases, and the junction held 14 bases outside the gene matches. The CDR3 sequence is CASSTGLAGRSGAGELFF. CDR3 DNA sequence: TGTGCCAGCAGCACCGGACTAGCGGGAAGGTCCGGGGCCGGGGAGCTGTTTTTT.

The chain combines TRBV28 with TRBJ2-7; no clear D. Germline V gene lookup returns CDR1 MDHEN and CDR2 SYDVKM. Trimming removed 5 bases at V and 3 bases at J, with 8 bases between. This CDR3 region has 12 residues. The CDR3 sequence: CASSQIGYEQYF. For the CDR3, the DNA is TGTGCCAGCAGTCAAATCGGCTACGAGCAGTACTTC.

This clone was recorded only once. CDR3 DNA sequence: TGTGCCAGCAGTTACAGAGGCAGGGTAGGGACAGATACGCAGTATTTT. Translated, it gives CASSYRGRVGTDTQYF. The chain links TRBV6-5 to TRBJ2-3; possible D gene TRBD1, 5 bases. V lost 2 bases and J lost 3, with 15 bases in between. The CDR3 consists of 16 residues. Germline V gives CDR1 MNHEY, CDR2 SVGAGI.

The chain employs TRBV7-9 and TRBJ1-1, with no clear D. Germline CDR1 and CDR2: SEHNR and FQNEAQ (reference sequence). The CDR3 loop spans 14 amino acids. The V and J ends lost 1 base and 5 bases respectively, with 11 bases between them. This CDR3 is CASSLGFGETEAFF. The CDR3 nucleotides read TGTGCCAGCAGCTTAGGCTTCGGGGAGACTGAAGCTTTCTTT.

This rearrangement joins TRBV3-1 (or the pseudogene TRBV3-2) to TRBJ1-5; the D is unclear. Germline assignment: CDR1 LGHDT and CDR2 YNNKEL (reference sequence). The CDR3 runs to 14 residues. V lost 0 bases, J lost 4 bases, and 7 bases lay in between. CDR3 amino acids: CASSQESANQPQHF. In nucleotides, the CDR3 is TGTGCCAGCAGCCAAGAGTCAGCTAATCAGCCCCAGCATTTT.

The DNA for the CDR3 is TGTGCCAGCAGTTTATCCGGCGGGACATCTACGCAGTATTTT. This gives the protein CASSLSGGTSTQYF. V gene TRBV27 combines with J gene TRBJ2-3, with D perhaps assigned TRBD1 or TRBD2 (6 bases each). This CDR3 spans 14 amino acids. V lost 0 bases and J 8 bases, leaving 12 bases between the germline ends. CDR1 MNHEY and CDR2 SMNVEV come from the germline V gene (reference sequence).

This clone appeared a few times. The V gene is TRBV2, the J gene TRBJ2-1; D gene ambiguous. Per germline, CDR1 SNHLY and CDR2 FYNNEI. CDR3 size: 12 residues. The V and J ends lost 6 bases and 12 bases respectively, with 15 bases between them. The CDR3 spells CASRNPNPLQFF. For the CDR3, the DNA is TGTGCCAGCAGGAACCCTAACCCTCTGCAGTTCTTC.

The V call is TRBV2, the J call TRBJ1-5; no firm D call. Germline lookup yields CDR1 SNHLY and CDR2 FYNNEI. The CDR3 spans 14 residues. Trimming pared 4 bases from V and 4 bases from J, leaving 11 bases between. The chain's CDR3 is CASSVDGMNQPQHF. CDR3 bases: TGTGCCAGCAGTGTCGATGGGATGAATCAGCCCCAGCATTTT. The variable domain in full, with the rest retrieved from reference TRBV2 and TRBJ1-5, is EPEVTQTPSHQVTQMGQEVILRCVPISNHLYFYWYRQILGQKVEFLVSFYNNEISEKSEIFDDQFSVERPDGSNFTLKIRSTKLEDSAMYFCASSVDGMNQPQHFGDGTRLSIL.

The chain links TRBV20-1 to TRBJ1-1, with D possibly being TRBD1 (6 bases). The CDR3 contains 15 residues. Trimming stripped 3 bases from V and 1 base from J, with 15 bases between. CDR1 and CDR2 (germline): DFQATT, SNEGSKA (reference sequence). CDR3 DNA sequence: TGCAGTGCTAGTTTCGGGACAACAGGGAACACTGAAGCTTTCTTT. Amino acids: CSASFGTTGNTEAFF.

The V call is TRBV5-1, the J call TRBJ2-7; weak D call: TRBD1 (5 bases). Trimming pared 3 bases from V and 4 bases from J, leaving 14 bases between. This CDR3 is 14 amino acids long. The germline V gene encodes CDR1 SGHRS and CDR2 YFSETQ. In DNA, the CDR3 is TGCGCCAGCAGCTCGACAGTCCAAGGATACGAGCAGTACTTC. This sequence encodes CASSSTVQGYEQYF. Variable domain in full (rest from reference TRBV5-1 and TRBJ2-7): KAGVTQTPRYLIKTRGQQVTLSCSPISGHRSVSWYQQTPGQGLQFLFEYFSETQRNKGNFPGRFSGRQFSNSRSEMNVSTLELGDSALYLCASSSTVQGYEQYFGPGTRLTVT.

The J gene is TRBJ2-3, the V gene TRBV7-3, with TRBD2 matching 7 bases. After removal of 2 bases from V and 0 bases from J, the junction contained 5 bases not matched to a gene. Germline loops: CDR1 SGHTA, CDR2 FQGTGA. The CDR3 runs 16 residues. The DNA for the CDR3 is TGTGCCAGCAGCTTAGGGGGACTACCTAGCACAGATACGCAGTATTTT. Translated, it gives CASSLGGLPSTDTQYF.

The rearrangement joins TRBV2 to TRBJ1-1; no clear D gene. The CDR3 runs to 13 residues. Trimming took off 7 bases at V and 0 bases at J, with 9 bases between the two ends. The germline V gene has CDR1 SNHLY and CDR2 FYNNEI. CDR3 sequence reads: CASTGDMNTEAFF. CDR3 sequence (DNA): TGTGCCAGCACCGGAGACATGAACACTGAAGCTTTCTTT. Supplemented by reference TRBV2 and TRBJ1-1, the full variable domain reads EPEVTQTPSHQVTQMGQEVILRCVPISNHLYFYWYRQILGQKVEFLVSFYNNEISEKSEIFDDQFSVERPDGSNFTLKIRSTKLEDSAMYFCASTGDMNTEAFFGQGTRLTVV.

The rearrangement joins TRBV5-4 to TRBJ2-1, with no clear D. Germline CDR1 reads SGHNT; CDR2 reads YYREEE (reference sequence). V was clipped by 0 bases and J by 9 bases, with 10 bases between them. The CDR3 is 13 amino acids. The DNA for the CDR3 is TGTGCCAGCAGCTTGGCAGTTTGGGGTGAGCAGTTCTTC. Translation gives CASSLAVWGEQFF.

The genes are TRBV5-6 and TRBJ1-1; a possible D gene is TRBD1 (5 bases). The CDR3 sequence is 13 residues long. V lost 2 bases and J 5 bases, leaving 10 bases between the germline ends. From germline, CDR1 is SGHDT and CDR2 YYEEEE. The CDR3 bases are TGTGCCAGCAGCTTCCAGGGTGGTACTGAAGCTTTCTTT. As protein: CASSFQGGTEAFF.

The genes are TRBV28 and TRBJ1-1, with D unresolved. V was shortened by 3 bases and J by 5 bases, with 13 bases between the two germline ends. The CDR3 is 14 amino acids. Germline V gives CDR1 MDHEN, CDR2 SYDVKM. CDR3 loop: CASSFSEFGTEAFF. CDR3 coding DNA: TGTGCCAGCAGTTTTTCAGAATTCGGGACTGAAGCTTTCTTT.

The J gene is TRBJ2-6, the V gene TRBV10-3; no clear D. This CDR3 has 13 residues. The germline CDR1 and CDR2 sequences are ENHRY and SYGVKD. V was shortened by 6 bases and J by 1 base, with 4 bases between the two germline ends. CDR3: CAISDSGANVLTF. CDR3 DNA: TGTGCCATCAGCGATTCTGGGGCCAACGTCCTGACTTTC.

The chain couples TRBV4-2 to TRBJ2-3, with TRBD1 identical over 11 bases. Germline V gene sequence: CDR1 LGHNA, CDR2 YNFKEQ. Trimming cost V 4 bases and J 1 base; bases outside gene matches: 4. The CDR3 is 16 residues long. DNA for the CDR3: TGTGCCAGCAGCCTCGGGACAGGGGGTGGCACAGATACGCAGTATTTT. It is translated as CASSLGTGGGTDTQYF.

In this sample, this clone turned up many times. V gene TRBV7-3 combines with J gene TRBJ2-5; D is unclear. This CDR3 has 13 residues. CDR1 and CDR2 from the germline V gene are SGHTA and FQGTGA. Trimming left V 5 bases short and J 1 base short, with 8 bases between. The CDR3 nucleotides are TGTGCCAGCAGCCCTACCCGCCAAGAGACCCAGTACTTC. Protein product: CASSPTRQETQYF.

The V call is TRBV6-6, the J call TRBJ1-2; D is perhaps TRBD1 (5 bases). The CDR3 extends over 14 amino acids. Germline CDR1 is MNHNY and CDR2 is SVGAGI (reference sequence). V lost 7 bases, J lost 1 base, and 13 bases lay in between. CDR3 loop: CASNPPQDNYGYTF. In DNA form, the CDR3 reads TGTGCCAGCAACCCCCCACAGGATAACTATGGCTACACCTTC.